Shown below are 12 T cell receptor beta chains from a single sample sequenced in a study of response to subunit inactivated influenza vaccine (dated by TCRdb to between 2018 and 2020). Receptor amplification or capture employed RT-PCR. For sequencing, an Illumina HiSeq 2500 was employed. In-frame beta chains were kept once TCRdb had trimmed the public reads at Q25 with fastp and called clones with MiXCR. Identical CDR3 proteins give one entry, which carries the most common genes and DNA. Recorded for this sample are around 750,000 distinct CDR3 sequences; about 20% of them occurred a single time. The ten largest clones capture 10% of the sample. The sequencing here drew on PBMCs from blood, taken roughly 5 days after vaccination. The receptors stem from a man aged 45-60 years who received an inactivated influenza vaccine. Donor details come from another sample of the same person, matched by shared clones.

This clonotype was detected a few times. The gene calls are TRBV7-8 and TRBJ1-6, with D perhaps matching TRBD1 (6 bases). Germline V CDR1 and CDR2: SGHVS, FQNEAQ. The CDR3 sequence is 14 residues long. Trimming took 4 bases from V and 10 from J, leaving 14 bases between them. This CDR3 is CASSSENRESPLHF. The CDR3 DNA is TGTGCCAGCAGCTCCGAGAACAGGGAATCACCCCTCCACTTT.

This clonotype occurred a few times. CDR3 residues: CASSQDGADTQYF. The DNA for the CDR3 is TGCGCCAGCAGCCAAGATGGGGCAGATACGCAGTATTTT. The J gene is TRBJ2-3, the V gene TRBV4-3, with D unclear. V gave up 0 bases and J gave up 4 bases, with 5 bases separating them. The CDR3 runs 13 residues. The germline V gene encodes CDR1 LGHNA and CDR2 YSLEER.

The chain combines TRBV24-1 with TRBJ2-1, with TRBD1 matching 11 bases. The CDR3 has 16 residues. V lost 3 bases to trimming and J lost 2 bases; unmatched junction nucleotides: 2. The germline CDR1 and CDR2 sequences are KGHDR and SFDVKD. CDR3 amino acids: CATSDPGQGAYNEQFF. The CDR3 DNA follows: TGTGCCACCAGTGATCCGGGACAGGGGGCCTACAATGAGCAGTTCTTC.

The sample holds a few counts of this clonotype. This rearrangement joins TRBV7-6 to TRBJ2-1; 8 nucleotides line up with TRBD2. CDR1 is SGHVS, CDR2 FNYEAQ, per germline. J was trimmed by 5 bases and V by 2 bases; bases with no gene match: 5. This CDR3 has 15 residues. CDR3 DNA sequence: TGTGCCAGCAGCTTAATGAGCGGGAGTCACAATGAGCAGTTCTTC. It specifies CASSLMSGSHNEQFF.

This clonotype was found a few times. The CDR3 loop reads CASSLGGQGVSEQFF. In DNA form, the CDR3 reads TGTGCCAGCAGTTTAGGGGGACAGGGCGTTAGTGAGCAGTTCTTC. This chain uses TRBV12-3 or TRBV12-4 with TRBJ2-1; 9 bases are a match to TRBD1. Trimming cost V 1 base and J 9 bases; bases outside gene matches: 7. The length of the CDR3 is 15 residues.

This clonotype came up a few times. V gene TRBV18 combines with J gene TRBJ2-3; D uncertain. There are 14 residues in the CDR3. V gave up 1 base and J gave up 2 bases, with 7 bases separating them. From germline, CDR1 is KGHSH and CDR2 LQKENI. DNA for the CDR3: TGTGCCAGCTCACCACAACCTTTCACAGATACGCAGTATTTT. It is translated as CASSPQPFTDTQYF.

This chain connects TRBV7-9 to TRBJ2-4; D unclear. CDR3 size: 15 residues. CDR1 SEHNR and CDR2 FQNEAQ come from the germline V gene (reference sequence). Trimming left V 6 bases short and J 7 bases short, with 19 bases between. Here the CDR3 reads CASRRLGEGQNIQYF. CDR3 bases: TGTGCCAGCAGGAGGCTAGGTGAAGGTCAGAACATTCAGTACTTC.

V and J are TRBV28 and TRBJ2-7; no clear D. The CDR3 spans 15 residues. Trimming left V 6 bases short and J 2 bases short, with 17 bases between. Germline CDR1 and CDR2: MDHEN and SYDVKM. CDR3: CASRERPRHAYEQYF. CDR3 in DNA: TGTGCCAGCAGAGAGAGACCCAGACACGCCTACGAGCAGTACTTC.

This clonotype has at least ten counts. The genes are TRBV25-1 and TRBJ1-6, with D maybe TRBD1 (6 bases). This CDR3 has 16 amino acids. In germline, CDR1 is MGHDK, CDR2 SYGVNS. Trimming removed 1 base at V and 6 bases at J, with 13 bases between. In DNA, the CDR3 is TGTGCCAGCAGTGAATTTAGGTCAGGGGTTAATTCACCCCTCCACTTT. Translating gives CASSEFRSGVNSPLHF.

This clonotype was counted at least ten times. V gene TRBV5-1 combines with J gene TRBJ1-4, with 7 bases fitting TRBD1. The germline V gene has CDR1 SGHRS and CDR2 YFSETQ. CDR3 size: 15 residues. With 0 bases clipped from V and 2 bases from J, the junction kept 1 base outside the gene matches. CDR3 DNA sequence: TGCGCCAGCAGCTTGGGGGGACAGACTAATGAAAAACTGTTTTTT. This encodes CASSLGGQTNEKLFF.

The chain combines TRBV6-2 or TRBV6-3 with TRBJ2-1; 8 nucleotides agree with TRBD2. V lost 8 bases, J lost 6 bases, and 12 bases stayed unmatched. CDR3 length: 15 residues. Germline CDR1 and CDR2: MNHEY and SVGEGT. The CDR3 reads CASARGGGLGNEQFF. As DNA, the CDR3 is TGTGCCAGCGCCCGGGGGGGGGGGCTTGGCAATGAGCAGTTCTTC.

The CDR3 sequence: CASSLGVGDTGRQYF. The CDR3 DNA reads as TGTGCCAGCAGCTTAGGAGTAGGGGATACAGGGAGGCAGTACTTC. The chain links TRBV7-2 to TRBJ2-7; D may be TRBD1 (6 bases). The CDR3 contains 15 residues. CDR1 is SGHTA and CDR2 is FQGNSA in the germline V gene. With 1 base removed from V and 9 bases from J, the gap between germline ends came to 19 bases. The full variable domain, its missing parts supplied by reference TRBV7-2 and TRBJ2-7, is GAGVSQSPSNKVTEKGKDVELRCDPISGHTALYWYRQSLGQGLEFLIYFQGNSAPDKSGLPSDRFSAERTGGSVSTLTIQRTQQEDSAVYLCASSLGVGDTGRQYFGPGTRLTVT.